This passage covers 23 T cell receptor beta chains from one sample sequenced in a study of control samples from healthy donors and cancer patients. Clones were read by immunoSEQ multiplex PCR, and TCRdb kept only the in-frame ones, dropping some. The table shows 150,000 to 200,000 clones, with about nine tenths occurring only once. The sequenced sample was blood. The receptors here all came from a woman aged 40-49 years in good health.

The CDR3 sequence: CASSLLRGTEAFF. The CDR3 DNA reads as TGTGCCAGCAGCTTATTGCGGGGAACTGAAGCTTTCTTT. The chain joins TRBV7-9 to TRBJ1-1; D not certain. The CDR3 runs 13 residues. Trimming cost V 2 bases and J 5 bases, with 9 bases left between them. Per germline, CDR1 SEHNR and CDR2 FQNEAQ (reference sequence).

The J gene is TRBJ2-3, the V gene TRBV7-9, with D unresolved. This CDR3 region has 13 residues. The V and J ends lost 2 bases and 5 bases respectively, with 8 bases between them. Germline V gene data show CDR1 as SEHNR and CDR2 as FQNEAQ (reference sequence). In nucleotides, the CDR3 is TGTGCCAGCAGCTTATCCATGGGAGATACGCAGTATTTT. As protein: CASSLSMGDTQYF. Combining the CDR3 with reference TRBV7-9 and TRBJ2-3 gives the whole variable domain DTGVSQNPRHKITKRGQNVTFRCDPISEHNRLYWYRQTLGQGPEFLTYFQNEAQLEKSRLLSDRFSAERPKGSFSTLEIQRTEQGDSAMYLCASSLSMGDTQYFGPGTRLTVL.

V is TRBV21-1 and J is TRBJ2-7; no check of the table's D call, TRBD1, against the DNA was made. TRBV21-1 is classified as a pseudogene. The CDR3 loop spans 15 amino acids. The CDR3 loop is CASSSRDSLTYEQYF. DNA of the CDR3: TGTGCCAGCAGCTCAAGGGACAGCCTTACCTACGAGCAGTACTTC.

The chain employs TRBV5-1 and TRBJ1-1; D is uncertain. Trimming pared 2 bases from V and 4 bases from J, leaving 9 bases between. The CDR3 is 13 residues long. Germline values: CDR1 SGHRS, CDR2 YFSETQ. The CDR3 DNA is TGCGCCAGCAGCTTTGTGGTGGGCACTGAAGCTTTCTTT. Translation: CASSFVVGTEAFF.

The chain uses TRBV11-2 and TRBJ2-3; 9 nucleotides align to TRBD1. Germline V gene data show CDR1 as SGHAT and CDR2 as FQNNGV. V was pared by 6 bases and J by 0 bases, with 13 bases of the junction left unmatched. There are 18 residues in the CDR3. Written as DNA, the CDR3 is TGTGCCAGCAGACTTGGACAGGGGACAGGGACAAGCACAGATACGCAGTATTTT. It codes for CASRLGQGTGTSTDTQYF.

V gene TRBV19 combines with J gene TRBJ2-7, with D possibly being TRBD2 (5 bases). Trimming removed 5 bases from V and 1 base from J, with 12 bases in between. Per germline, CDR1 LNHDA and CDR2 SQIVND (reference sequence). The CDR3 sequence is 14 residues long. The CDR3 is CASSLTRDSYEQYF. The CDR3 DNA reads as TGTGCCAGTAGTCTCACTCGGGATTCCTACGAGCAGTACTTC.

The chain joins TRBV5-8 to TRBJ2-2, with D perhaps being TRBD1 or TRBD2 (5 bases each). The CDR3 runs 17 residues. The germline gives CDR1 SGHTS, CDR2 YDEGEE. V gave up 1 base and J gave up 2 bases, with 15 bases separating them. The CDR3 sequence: CASSLSLSGQNTGELFF. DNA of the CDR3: TGTGCCAGCAGCTTGTCTCTCAGCGGACAAAACACCGGGGAGCTGTTTTTT.

CDR3 nucleotides: TGTGCCAGCAACAGGGAGCCTAATTCACCCCTCCACTTT. As protein: CASNREPNSPLHF. This sequence joins TRBV6-5 and TRBJ1-6; TRBD1 is a possible D gene (6 bases). V was pared by 7 bases and J by 6 bases, with 10 bases between. The CDR3 consists of 13 residues. Germline V gene data show CDR1 as MNHEY and CDR2 as SVGAGI.

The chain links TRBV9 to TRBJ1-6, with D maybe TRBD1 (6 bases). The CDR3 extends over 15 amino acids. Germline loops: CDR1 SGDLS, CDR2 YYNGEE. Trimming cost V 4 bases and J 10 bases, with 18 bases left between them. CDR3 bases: TGTGCCAGCAGCCCAGGGGTAGGGGACGGGTCACCCCTCCACTTT. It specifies CASSPGVGDGSPLHF.

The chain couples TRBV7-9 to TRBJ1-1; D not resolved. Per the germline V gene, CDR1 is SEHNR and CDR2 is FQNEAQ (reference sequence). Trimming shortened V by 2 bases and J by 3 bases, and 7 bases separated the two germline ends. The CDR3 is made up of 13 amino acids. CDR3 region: CASSLIADTEAFF. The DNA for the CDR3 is TGTGCCAGCAGCTTAATAGCGGACACTGAAGCTTTCTTT.

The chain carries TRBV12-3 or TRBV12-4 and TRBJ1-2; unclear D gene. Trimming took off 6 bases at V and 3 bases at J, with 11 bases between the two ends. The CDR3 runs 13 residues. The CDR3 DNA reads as TGTGCCAGCAGCCGCGACGGCTACTATGGCTACACCTTC. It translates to CASSRDGYYGYTF.

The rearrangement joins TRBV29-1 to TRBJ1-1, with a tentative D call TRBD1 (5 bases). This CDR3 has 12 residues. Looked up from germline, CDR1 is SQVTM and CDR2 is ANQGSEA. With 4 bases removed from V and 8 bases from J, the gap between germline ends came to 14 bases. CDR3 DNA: TGCAGCGTTGGGGGTGAGTCAGGGGAAGCTTTCTTT. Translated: CSVGGESGEAFF.

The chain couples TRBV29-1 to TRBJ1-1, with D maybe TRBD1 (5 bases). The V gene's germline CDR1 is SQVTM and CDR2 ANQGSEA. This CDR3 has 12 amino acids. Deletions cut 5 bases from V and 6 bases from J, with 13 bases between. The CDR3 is CSVNPGRPEAFF. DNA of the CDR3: TGCAGCGTTAATCCAGGGAGGCCTGAAGCTTTCTTT.

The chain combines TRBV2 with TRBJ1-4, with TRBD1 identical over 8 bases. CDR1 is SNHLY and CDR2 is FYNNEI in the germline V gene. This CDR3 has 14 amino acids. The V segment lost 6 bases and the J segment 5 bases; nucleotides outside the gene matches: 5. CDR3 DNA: TGTGCCAGCAGAGCTACAGGGGGAAATGAAAAACTGTTTTTT. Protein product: CASRATGGNEKLFF.

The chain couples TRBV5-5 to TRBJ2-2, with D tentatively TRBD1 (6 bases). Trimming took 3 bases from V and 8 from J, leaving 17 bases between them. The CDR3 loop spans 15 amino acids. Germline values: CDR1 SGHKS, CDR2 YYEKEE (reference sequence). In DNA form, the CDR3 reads TGTGCCAGCAGCTCGTACAGGGCCCCCACGGGGGAGCTGTTTTTT. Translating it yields CASSSYRAPTGELFF.

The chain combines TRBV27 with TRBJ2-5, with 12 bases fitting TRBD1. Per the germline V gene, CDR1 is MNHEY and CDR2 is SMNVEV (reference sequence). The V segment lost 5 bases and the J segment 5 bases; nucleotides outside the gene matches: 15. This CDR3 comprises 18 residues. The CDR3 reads CASSTGTGGALWAETQYF. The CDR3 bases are TGTGCCAGCAGTACAGGGACAGGGGGCGCTCTATGGGCTGAGACCCAGTACTTC.

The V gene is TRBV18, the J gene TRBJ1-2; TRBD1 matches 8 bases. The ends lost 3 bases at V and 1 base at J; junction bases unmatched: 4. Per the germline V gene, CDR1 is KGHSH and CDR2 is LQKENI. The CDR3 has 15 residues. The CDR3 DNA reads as TGTGCCAGCTCACCGGGACAGGAACGTAACTATGGCTACACCTTC. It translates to CASSPGQERNYGYTF. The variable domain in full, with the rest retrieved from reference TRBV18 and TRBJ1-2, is NAGVMQNPRHLVRRRGQEARLRCSPMKGHSHVYWYRQLPEEGLKFMVYLQKENIIDESGMPKERFSAEFPKEGPSILRIQQVVRGDSAAYFCASSPGQERNYGYTFGSGTRLTVV.

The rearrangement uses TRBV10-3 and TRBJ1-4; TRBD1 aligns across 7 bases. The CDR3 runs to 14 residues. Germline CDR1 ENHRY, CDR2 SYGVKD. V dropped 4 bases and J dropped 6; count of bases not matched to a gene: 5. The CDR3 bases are TGTGCCATCAGTGGAGGGGGCTTTGATGAAAAACTGTTTTTT. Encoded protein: CAISGGGFDEKLFF.

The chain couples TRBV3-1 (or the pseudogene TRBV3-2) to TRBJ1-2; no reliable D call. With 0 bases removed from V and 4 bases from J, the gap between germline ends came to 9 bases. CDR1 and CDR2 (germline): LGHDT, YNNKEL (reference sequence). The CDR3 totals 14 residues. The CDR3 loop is CASSQEYGPYGYTF. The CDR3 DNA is TGTGCCAGCAGCCAAGAGTACGGCCCCTATGGCTACACCTTC.

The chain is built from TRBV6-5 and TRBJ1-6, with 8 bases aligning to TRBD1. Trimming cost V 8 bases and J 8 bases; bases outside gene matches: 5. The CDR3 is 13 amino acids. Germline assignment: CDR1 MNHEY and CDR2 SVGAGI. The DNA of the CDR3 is TGTGCCAGCGGACAGGGCGGTGATTCACCCCTCCACTTT. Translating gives CASGQGGDSPLHF.

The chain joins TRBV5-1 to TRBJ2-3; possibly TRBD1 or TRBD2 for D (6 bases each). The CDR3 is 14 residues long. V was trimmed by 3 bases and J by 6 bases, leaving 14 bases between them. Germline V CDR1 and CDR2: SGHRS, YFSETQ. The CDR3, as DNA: TGCGCCAGCAGCTGGACCATAGGGGGGGATACGCAGTATTTT. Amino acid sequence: CASSWTIGGDTQYF.

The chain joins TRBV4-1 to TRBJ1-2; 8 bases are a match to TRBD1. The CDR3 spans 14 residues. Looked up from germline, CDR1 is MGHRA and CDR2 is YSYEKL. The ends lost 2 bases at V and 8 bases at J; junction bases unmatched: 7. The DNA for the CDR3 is TGCGCCAGCAGCCAACCGGGACAGGTACTCGGCTACACCTTC. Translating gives CASSQPGQVLGYTF.

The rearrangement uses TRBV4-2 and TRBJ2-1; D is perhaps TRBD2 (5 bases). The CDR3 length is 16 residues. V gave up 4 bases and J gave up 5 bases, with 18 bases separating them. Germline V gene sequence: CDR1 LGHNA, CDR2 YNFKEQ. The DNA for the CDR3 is TGTGCCAGCAGCCTCGACCCTCCAGAGGGCGACAATGAGCAGTTCTTC. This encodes CASSLDPPEGDNEQFF.